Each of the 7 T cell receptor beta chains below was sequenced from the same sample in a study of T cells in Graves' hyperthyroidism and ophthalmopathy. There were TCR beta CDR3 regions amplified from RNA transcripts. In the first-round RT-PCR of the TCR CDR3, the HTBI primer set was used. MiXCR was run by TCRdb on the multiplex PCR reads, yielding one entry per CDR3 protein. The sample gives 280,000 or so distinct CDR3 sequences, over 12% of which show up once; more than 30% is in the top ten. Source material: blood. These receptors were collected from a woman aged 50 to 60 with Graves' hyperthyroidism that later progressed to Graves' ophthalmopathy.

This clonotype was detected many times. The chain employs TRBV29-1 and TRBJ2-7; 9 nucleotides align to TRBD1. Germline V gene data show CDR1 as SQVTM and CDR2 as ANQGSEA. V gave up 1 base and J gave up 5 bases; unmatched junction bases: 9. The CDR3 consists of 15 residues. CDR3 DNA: TGCAGCGTTGAAGGGCGAACAGGGGGCAACAACGAGCAGTACTTC. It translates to CSVEGRTGGNNEQYF.

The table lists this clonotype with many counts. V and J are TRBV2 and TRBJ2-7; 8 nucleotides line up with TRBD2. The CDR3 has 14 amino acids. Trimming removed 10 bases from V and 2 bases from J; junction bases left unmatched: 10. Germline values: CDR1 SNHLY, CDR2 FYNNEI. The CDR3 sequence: CAIRRGALAYEQYF. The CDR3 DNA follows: TGTGCCATCAGGCGGGGGGCCCTAGCCTACGAGCAGTACTTC.

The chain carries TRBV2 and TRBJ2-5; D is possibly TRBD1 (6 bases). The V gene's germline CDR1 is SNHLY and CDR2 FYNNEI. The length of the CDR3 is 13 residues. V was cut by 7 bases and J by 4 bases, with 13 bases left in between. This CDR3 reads CASKGEQLETQYF. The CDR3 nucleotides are TGTGCCAGCAAGGGGGAGCAGCTAGAGACCCAGTACTTC.

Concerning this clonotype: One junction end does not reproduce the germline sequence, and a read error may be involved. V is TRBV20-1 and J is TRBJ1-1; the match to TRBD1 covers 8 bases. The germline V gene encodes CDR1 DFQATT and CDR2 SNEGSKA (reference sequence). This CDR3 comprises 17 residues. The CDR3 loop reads CGARDPGTGESNTEAFF. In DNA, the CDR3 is TGCGGTGCTAGAGATCCCGGGACAGGAGAATCGAACACTGAAGCTTTCTTT.

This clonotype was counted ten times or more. CDR3 loop: CSVDLQLRTDTQYF. In nucleotides, the CDR3 is TGCAGCGTTGATTTACAGCTCCGCACAGATACGCAGTATTTT. J is TRBJ2-3 and V is TRBV29-1; D unclear. Between the trimmed V and J ends, which lost 3 bases and 1 base, there was a span of 11 bases. The germline CDR1 and CDR2 sequences are SQVTM and ANQGSEA. The CDR3 consists of 14 residues.

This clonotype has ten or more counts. The DNA of the CDR3 is TGTGCCAGCAGTTTATCTCACTACGAGCAGTACTTC. This translates into CASSLSHYEQYF. The J gene is TRBJ2-7, the V gene TRBV28; D unresolved. This CDR3 spans 12 amino acids. Germline V lookup: CDR1 MDHEN, CDR2 SYDVKM. Trimming removed 1 base at V and 3 bases at J, with 4 bases between.

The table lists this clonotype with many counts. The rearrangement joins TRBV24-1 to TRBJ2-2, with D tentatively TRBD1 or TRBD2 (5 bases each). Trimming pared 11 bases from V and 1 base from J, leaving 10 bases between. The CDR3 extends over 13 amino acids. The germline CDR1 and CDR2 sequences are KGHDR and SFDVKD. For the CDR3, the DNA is TGTGCCATCCGGGACGAGAACACCGGGGAGCTGTTTTTT. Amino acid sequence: CAIRDENTGELFF.